This T cell receptor (beta chain) was profiled in a study of T cells in Graves' hyperthyroidism and ophthalmopathy (dated by TCRdb to the late 2010s). As for the study more broadly: Peripheral blood samples were taken at the time of initial diagnosis, prior to any treatment. To identify distinguishing TCR V-J signatures, a discovery cohort of around 100 patients was used, comprising 43 with Graves' ophthalmopathy and 55 to 65 with stable Graves' hyperthyroidism. An independent validation cohort of 18 to 20 hyperthyroidism patients and approximately 17 patients who later progressed to ophthalmopathy tested prospective prediction of ophthalmopathy. The 90 to 100 discovery patients were randomly divided into training and test sets at a 7:3 ratio. Thyroid tissue and blood T-cell repertoires from more than five Graves' hyperthyroidism patients were also compared in the study. Once sampling was done, hyperthyroidism patients were given methimazole at a starting dose of 30 mg daily, whereas ophthalmopathy patients were given high-dose intravenous methylprednisolone. The paper reports TCR Vbeta CDR3 sequencing of 140 or so peripheral blood samples: approximately 41 ophthalmopathy, about 75 hyperthyroidism and 17 progressor patients.

Stable Graves' hyperthyroidism was defined as no progression to ophthalmopathy during 18 months of follow-up. Hyperthyroidism patients were newly diagnosed, had a disease duration of under 2 months, and were aged 18 to 65 years. Patients with uncontrolled infections, other autoimmune diseases, pregnancy or lactation were excluded. Diagnoses were established on the basis of clinical symptoms, serum thyroxine and TRAb, thyroid ultrasound, and orbital computed tomography. PBMCs were isolated from around 10 ml of fresh peripheral blood by Ficoll-Paque density gradient centrifugation. Total RNA was extracted using Trizol reagent, and RNA quality was assessed on an Agilent 2100 Bioanalyzer. This clonotype showed up many times. Its antigen is not yet known. No quality values exist for individual bases; no much larger clone is one base distant. The TCR beta CDR3 regions were amplified from the RNA transcripts. The TCR CDR3 was subjected to a first round of RT-PCR using the HTBI primer set and the Qiagen OneStep RT-PCR kit. A second multiplex PCR round built the libraries, followed by size selection and purification. The libraries were sequenced on an Illumina HiSeq2000 using paired-end 100 bp reads. The paper's processing steps were these. SOAPnuke was used to process the raw data, with reads discarded if the reads contained adapters or uncalled bases, had a mean Phred below 15, or lacked an exact constant-primer or identifier match. COPE v1.2.5 was used to merge high-quality paired reads, and clonotypes were defined as unique nucleotide sequences. MiTCR v1.1 was used to align the clonotypes against IMGT TRBV, TRBD and TRBJ reference segments. The analysis included only V-J combinations with a frequency above 0.0001, which together covered 98% to 99.2% of the repertoires. The TCS score was defined as the ratio of F50 (clonal expansion) to E x V (chaos), calculated using BLOSUM62-based TCRdist between CDR3 peptides within each V-J. Welch's t-statistics and random forest reduced fewer than 600 V-J features to roughly 13, which were used in a naive Bayes classifier (R e1071). TCRdb took the public reads, trimmed them with fastp at Q25, ran MiXCR for clone calling and kept in-frame beta chains. Records with the same CDR3 protein are collapsed into one entry carrying the most frequent genes and DNA. TCRdb's processing, not the authors' own work, is the source of the V and J calls. This sample has approximately 740,000 distinct CDR3 sequences in its table, and 11% to 15% of those were observed once. The ten largest clones capture roughly 10% of the sample.

Broader findings and caveats from the paper: Most expanded thyroid clonotypes (frequency above 0.001) were also detected in blood, a finding suggesting that blood repertoires may reflect thyroid immune responses. During validation, the model predicted progression to ophthalmopathy a median of approximately 7 months ahead of onset, with roughly 65% sensitivity and under 85% specificity. In cross-validation, a model built on a 13 V-J signature told ophthalmopathy apart from stable hyperthyroidism with approximately 91% sensitivity and about 81% specificity, and in testing the same model reached 80%/75%. Sample size was not statistically predetermined, and investigators were not blinded to group allocation.

This receptor was identified in a woman under 30 with Graves' hyperthyroidism. Sample: blood.

The nucleotide sequence is given as TGTGCCAGCAGTCCCGCTAGCGGGACCTACGAGCAGTACTTC. This is translated as CASSPASGTYEQYF. The chain is made from TRBV27 and TRBJ2-7, and 9 junctional nucleotides match TRBD2. Reading the germline V gene (reference sequence) gives CDR1 MNHEY and CDR2 SMNVEV. The junction shows trimming of 5 bases on V and 2 bases on J, and the gene matches do not reach 4 bases of it. The CDR3 runs 14 residues from the cysteine to the phenylalanine. Only CDR3 DNA remains: 42 bases, in frame from the first base.